The 28 T cell receptor beta chains listed next were all sequenced from one sample in a study of blood T cell repertoires in COVID-19. TCRdb keeps only in-frame clones here, not all; method: immunoSEQ multiplex PCR. The table records tens of thousands of clones, 70% to 85% of them present only once. What was sequenced was peripheral blood. These receptors came from a man aged 55-75 years with acute or convalescent COVID-19.

This clone came up once. The chain joins TRBV30 to TRBJ1-6, with TRBD1 matching over 9 bases. CDR3 length equals 14 residues. Unmatched junction bases numbered 6, after V lost 5 bases and J lost 7 bases. Germline V lookup: CDR1 GTSNPN, CDR2 SVGIG (reference sequence). CDR3 nucleotides: TGTGCCTGGGTGGGGACAGGGTGGAATTCACCCCTCCACTTT. Encoded protein: CAWVGTGWNSPLHF.

The count of this clone is one. The rearrangement links TRBV19 to TRBJ2-4, with a possible D match to TRBD2 (6 bases). V was cut by 7 bases and J by 3 bases, with 16 bases left in between. This CDR3 has 15 residues. The germline V gene has CDR1 LNHDA and CDR2 SQIVND (reference sequence). The CDR3 sequence is CASKALWGDKNIQYF. Here the CDR3 DNA reads TGTGCCAGTAAAGCCCTCTGGGGGGACAAAAACATTCAGTACTTC.

This clone was observed a handful of times. The J gene is TRBJ1-2, the V gene TRBV4-2; D is unclear. Germline CDR1 is LGHNA and CDR2 is YNFKEQ. Trimming removed 0 bases from V and 5 bases from J, with 13 bases in between. CDR3 length equals 15 residues. The CDR3, as DNA: TGTGCCAGCAGCCAAGATAGTGGAGGGTGGTATGGCTACACCTTC. Protein: CASSQDSGGWYGYTF.

V gene TRBV7-2 combines with J gene TRBJ2-1; D is perhaps TRBD2 (6 bases). Trimming stripped 5 bases from V and 9 bases from J, with 14 bases between. The V gene's germline CDR1 is SGHTA and CDR2 FQGNSA. The CDR3 spans 13 residues. CDR3 sequence (DNA): TGTGCCAGCAGCCCCTCTCTAGCGACTGAGCAGTTCTTC. Translating gives CASSPSLATEQFF.

The V call is TRBV27, the J call TRBJ2-5; 8 nucleotides agree with TRBD1. Losses at the gene ends were 0 bases for V and 7 bases for J; bases not matched to a gene: 10. CDR1 MNHEY and CDR2 SMNVEV come from the germline V gene (reference sequence). CDR3 length equals 16 residues. In DNA, the CDR3 is TGTGCCAGCAGTTTATCACAGGGGGTGGCTACGGGGACCCAGTACTTC. Protein product: CASSLSQGVATGTQYF.

This clone was seen once. This rearrangement joins TRBV19 to TRBJ2-1; D remains unclear. The germline V gene has CDR1 LNHDA and CDR2 SQIVND (reference sequence). The length of the CDR3 is 11 residues. V was pared by 6 bases and J by 2 bases, with 2 bases between. CDR3 in amino acids: CASSAYNEQFF. The CDR3, as DNA: TGTGCCAGTAGCGCCTACAATGAGCAGTTCTTC.

The rearrangement joins TRBV6-5 to TRBJ2-2, with D possibly matching TRBD1 (6 bases). This CDR3 is built from 13 residues. The germline V gene has CDR1 MNHEY and CDR2 SVGAGI. V was clipped by 6 bases and J by 6 bases, with 11 bases between them. The CDR3 is CASRPGASGELFF. The CDR3 DNA is TGTGCCAGCAGGCCAGGGGCGTCCGGGGAGCTGTTTTTT.

The chain links TRBV10-2 to TRBJ1-1, with a tentative D call TRBD1 (5 bases). The CDR3 consists of 13 residues. The germline V gene has CDR1 WSHSY and CDR2 SAAADI. V was clipped by 6 bases and J by 0 bases, with 8 bases between them. CDR3 sequence reads: CASRSQVNTEAFF. CDR3 coding DNA: TGCGCCAGCAGGTCACAGGTGAACACTGAAGCTTTCTTT.

This clone was recorded only once. The chain recombines TRBV27 with TRBJ1-2; the D gene is possibly TRBD1 (5 bases). Germline CDR1 is MNHEY and CDR2 is SMNVEV (reference sequence). This CDR3 has 14 amino acids. Trimming shortened V by 8 bases and J by 0 bases, and 13 bases separated the two germline ends. The CDR3 spells CASRPAGPNYGYTF. The CDR3 coding sequence is TGTGCCAGCCGCCCAGCGGGACCTAACTATGGCTACACCTTC.

This chain connects TRBV4-1 to TRBJ2-1; 7 bases are shared with TRBD2. The CDR3 runs to 14 residues. Germline V CDR1 and CDR2: MGHRA, YSYEKL. V lost 3 bases, J lost 9 bases, and 8 bases stayed unmatched. The CDR3 DNA reads as TGCGCCAGCAGCCATGGACTAGATGAGGGTGAGCAGTTCTTC. It is translated as CASSHGLDEGEQFF.

V is TRBV5-1 and J is TRBJ2-3, with 9 positions matching TRBD2. The junction had 2 bases not matched to a gene; V was cut back by 2 bases and J by 1 base. CDR1 and CDR2 (germline): SGHRS, YFSETQ. This CDR3 region has 15 residues. CDR3: CASSFLAGRTDTQYF. CDR3 bases: TGCGCCAGCAGCTTTCTAGCGGGACGCACAGATACGCAGTATTTT.

The chain joins TRBV11-2 to TRBJ2-5; possibly TRBD1 for D (6 bases). Germline V lookup: CDR1 SGHAT, CDR2 FQNNGV. This CDR3 is built from 13 residues. With 4 bases removed from V and 5 bases from J, the gap between germline ends came to 11 bases. CDR3 loop: CASSSQGRETQYF. CDR3 sequence (DNA): TGTGCCAGCAGCTCACAGGGACGCGAGACCCAGTACTTC.

In this sample, this clone turned up once. The chain has TRBV30 and TRBJ1-6; 9 bases are shared with TRBD1. The CDR3 loop spans 19 amino acids. Trimming at V came to 0 bases and at J to 0 bases, leaving 9 bases not matched to a gene. Germline CDR1 and CDR2: GTSNPN and SVGIG (reference sequence). CDR3 protein: CAWSVQTGGPSSYNSPLHF. For the CDR3, the DNA is TGTGCCTGGAGTGTACAGACAGGGGGACCTAGCTCCTATAATTCACCCCTCCACTTT. Variable domain in full (rest from reference TRBV30 and TRBJ1-6): SQTIHQWPATLVQPVGSPLSLECTVEGTSNPNLYWYRQAAGRGLQLLFYSVGIGQISSEVPQNLSASRPQDRQFILSSKKLLLSDSGFYLCAWSVQTGGPSSYNSPLHFGNGTRLTVT.

This clone was counted only a few times. V is TRBV18 and J is TRBJ1-6, with 7 bases fitting TRBD1. The CDR3 consists of 17 residues. V was clipped by 4 bases and J by 0 bases; unmatched bases: 6. Germline CDR1 is KGHSH and CDR2 is LQKENI. The CDR3 is CASSQDRPLSYNSPLHF. DNA of the CDR3: TGTGCCAGCTCACAGGACAGGCCCCTCTCCTATAATTCACCCCTCCACTTT.

This chain links TRBV7-9 with TRBJ2-1; 11 bases are a match to TRBD2. This CDR3 region has 15 residues. The germline V gene has CDR1 SEHNR and CDR2 FQNEAQ (reference sequence). After removal of 2 bases from V and 8 bases from J, the junction contained 5 bases not matched to a gene. CDR3 loop: CASSLYLAGGYEQFF. CDR3 in DNA: TGTGCCAGCAGCTTATATCTAGCGGGAGGTTATGAGCAGTTCTTC.

This clone was recorded once. This rearrangement joins TRBV20-1 to TRBJ2-2; TRBD2 matches 9 bases. From germline, CDR1 is DFQATT and CDR2 SNEGSKA (reference sequence). This CDR3 comprises 17 residues. V lost 3 bases to trimming and J lost 3 bases; unmatched junction nucleotides: 11. This chain's CDR3 is CSASGLKREVYTGELFF. CDR3 DNA sequence: TGCAGTGCTAGTGGTCTAAAGCGGGAGGTTTACACCGGGGAGCTGTTTTTT.

This clone came up once. The chain couples TRBV29-1 to TRBJ1-3, with D unresolved. The V end lost 8 bases, the J end lost 3 bases, and 8 bases lay between the germline ends. CDR3 size: 11 residues. Germline V gene lookup returns CDR1 SQVTM and CDR2 ANQGSEA. The CDR3 sequence: CSIPGGNTIYF. The DNA for the CDR3 is TGCAGCATTCCGGGTGGAAACACCATATATTTT.

The rearrangement uses TRBV11-2 and TRBJ2-5; D gene unclear. The germline V gene has CDR1 SGHAT and CDR2 FQNNGV. V was trimmed by 0 bases and J by 7 bases, leaving 9 bases between them. The CDR3 totals 13 residues. CDR3 in DNA: TGTGCCAGCAGCTTAGATCGAACGGTGACCCAGTACTTC. It yields the protein CASSLDRTVTQYF.

The chain carries TRBV10-1 and TRBJ2-7, with D possibly matching TRBD2 (5 bases). The CDR3 has 15 residues. V lost 9 bases, J lost 3 bases, and 21 bases lay in between. CDR1 is WNHNN and CDR2 is SYGVQD in the germline V gene (reference sequence). CDR3 loop: CASDYRTVIIYEQYF. As DNA, the CDR3 is TGCGCCAGTGACTATCGGACTGTGATAATCTACGAGCAGTACTTC.

About this clone itself: Sequence at one end of the junction differs from germline and may be a read error. The rearrangement links TRBV7-6 to TRBJ2-7, with 7 bases fitting TRBD2. The CDR3 contains 15 residues. CDR1 SGHVS and CDR2 FNYEAQ come from the germline V gene. This chain's CDR3 is CAGSLSAGRAYEQYF. The DNA for the CDR3 is TGTGCCGGCAGCTTATCGGCGGGGAGGGCCTACGAGCAGTACTTC.

The V and J genes are TRBV6-6 and TRBJ1-5; D call uncertain. V was cut by 5 bases and J by 6 bases, with 20 bases left in between. Germline values: CDR1 MNHNY, CDR2 SVGAGI (reference sequence). The CDR3 contains 16 residues. CDR3 loop: CASSPSLRESGQPQHF. The CDR3, as DNA: TGTGCCAGCAGTCCGTCCCTTAGGGAGTCAGGTCAGCCCCAGCATTTT.

Only one count was recorded for this clone. The J gene is TRBJ2-7, the V gene TRBV18; 9 nucleotides match TRBD1. The V gene end was trimmed by 6 bases and the J gene end by 4 bases; junction bases not matched to a gene: 7. The CDR3 length is 14 residues. The germline V gene encodes CDR1 KGHSH and CDR2 LQKENI. The DNA of the CDR3 is TGTGCCAGCTCCGGGACAGGGCAATTATACGAGCAGTACTTC. Translation gives CASSGTGQLYEQYF.

The J gene is TRBJ2-2, the V gene TRBV6-5; no clear D. This CDR3 region has 15 residues. V lost 6 bases, J lost 6 bases, and 17 bases lay in between. Germline loops: CDR1 MNHEY, CDR2 SVGAGI. The CDR3 region has the DNA TGTGCCAGCAGACCGAACAACAGAAGATCCGGGGAGCTGTTTTTT. Translated: CASRPNNRRSGELFF.

This chain joins TRBV7-2 and TRBJ2-5; D may be TRBD2 (6 bases). CDR3 length: 16 residues. Germline V lookup: CDR1 SGHTA, CDR2 FQGNSA. Trimming removed 0 bases at V and 2 bases at J, with 13 bases between. In DNA form, the CDR3 reads TGTGCCAGCAGCTTAGCGGGAGGATTCAGACAAGAGACCCAGTACTTC. It specifies CASSLAGGFRQETQYF. Based on the CDR3 plus reference TRBV7-2 and TRBJ2-5, the full variable domain is GAGVSQSPSNKVTEKGKDVELRCDPISGHTALYWYRQSLGQGLEFLIYFQGNSAPDKSGLPSDRFSAERTGGSVSTLTIQRTQQEDSAVYLCASSLAGGFRQETQYFGPGTRLLVL.

This sequence joins TRBV7-2 and TRBJ2-1; 9 bases map to TRBD1. V lost 3 bases, J lost 2 bases, and 2 bases stayed unmatched. The CDR3 totals 15 residues. CDR1 and CDR2 (germline): SGHTA, FQGNSA. The CDR3 sequence: CASSLGQGAYNEQFF. CDR3 in DNA: TGTGCCAGCAGCTTGGGACAGGGTGCCTACAATGAGCAGTTCTTC.

CDR3 in amino acids: CASSPLGGPSSNQPQHF. CDR3 nucleotide sequence: TGTGCCAGCAGCCCCCTAGGGGGACCAAGTAGCAATCAGCCCCAGCATTTT. The gene calls are TRBV21-1 and TRBJ1-5; the D call in the table, TRBD1, was not verified against the DNA. TRBV21-1 corresponds to a pseudogene. This CDR3 is 17 amino acids long.

The rearrangement joins TRBV23-1 to TRBJ2-1, with unresolved D. TRBV23-1 is an ORF, with its function uncertain. The CDR3 is 9 residues long. V lost 7 bases and J 7 bases, leaving 2 bases between the germline ends. The CDR3 DNA sequence: TGCGCCAGCATAAATGAGCAGTTCTTC. Protein product: CASINEQFF.

The gene calls are TRBV18 and TRBJ2-3; 9 positions agree with TRBD1. This CDR3 comprises 16 residues. The V gene's germline CDR1 is KGHSH and CDR2 LQKENI. J was trimmed by 0 bases and V by 1 base; bases with no gene match: 2. CDR3 in amino acids: CASSPLQGASTDTQYF. In DNA, the CDR3 is TGTGCCAGCTCACCACTACAGGGGGCGAGCACAGATACGCAGTATTTT. The full variable domain, completed using reference TRBV18 and TRBJ2-3, is NAGVMQNPRHLVRRRGQEARLRCSPMKGHSHVYWYRQLPEEGLKFMVYLQKENIIDESGMPKERFSAEFPKEGPSILRIQQVVRGDSAAYFCASSPLQGASTDTQYFGPGTRLTVL.